The 22 T cell receptor beta chains below come from one sample, sequenced in a study of CD8+CD57+ T cells in acquired aplastic anemia. Only patients with CD8+CD57+ cell expansion on flow cytometry were chosen for sequencing. Genomic DNA acted as the template from which TCR beta VDJ combination and CDR3 sequence profiling were carried out. TCRdb redid the calling of the reads with MiXCR, one entry per CDR3 protein. The table lists around 200,000 distinct CDR3 sequences, 65% of them singletons. Sequenced: sorted CD4+, CD8+, or CD8+CD57+ T cells (not recorded which) from PBMCs. The receptors stem from a human donor with aplastic anemia.

J is TRBJ1-5 and V is TRBV7-2; the D gene is possibly TRBD1 (6 bases). CDR1 is SGHTA, CDR2 FQGNSA, per germline. With 0 bases removed from V and 0 bases from J, the gap between germline ends came to 12 bases. CDR3 length: 17 amino acids. CDR3 DNA: TGTGCCAGCAGCTTAGCCAGGGGTTTGATTAGCAATCAGCCCCAGCATTTT. Protein product: CASSLARGLISNQPQHF.

The gene calls are TRBV18 and TRBJ2-3; D call uncertain. Germline lookup yields CDR1 KGHSH and CDR2 LQKENI. V was pared by 2 bases and J by 2 bases, with 8 bases between. The CDR3 is made up of 14 amino acids. CDR3 nucleotides: TGTGCCAGCTCACCATTGGCGATCACAGATACGCAGTATTTT. Its protein is CASSPLAITDTQYF.

The chain is built from TRBV7-9 and TRBJ2-6; no clear D gene. In germline, CDR1 is SEHNR, CDR2 FQNEAQ (reference sequence). V lost 5 bases and J 7 bases, leaving 12 bases between the germline ends. The CDR3 runs to 14 residues. The CDR3 loop reads CASSPSSGANVLTF. CDR3 coding DNA: TGTGCCAGCAGCCCTTCCTCAGGAGCCAACGTCCTGACTTTC.

This sequence joins TRBV20-1 and TRBJ1-2, with D tentatively TRBD1 (5 bases). Trimming cost V 4 bases and J 2 bases, with 17 bases left between them. This CDR3 is built from 15 residues. Germline V gives CDR1 DFQATT, CDR2 SNEGSKA (reference sequence). The chain's CDR3 is CSATDRLTANYGYTF. The CDR3 coding sequence is TGCAGTGCTACCGACCGTTTGACAGCGAACTATGGCTACACCTTC.

This chain links TRBV7-9 with TRBJ2-7, with TRBD1 as a possible D gene (5 bases). The V and J ends lost 1 base and 0 bases respectively, with 7 bases between them. The length of the CDR3 is 14 residues. Looked up from germline, CDR1 is SEHNR and CDR2 is FQNEAQ (reference sequence). The CDR3 DNA sequence: TGTGCCAGCAGCTTAGTACAGGTCTCCTACGAGCAGTACTTC. The encoded protein is CASSLVQVSYEQYF. Supplemented by reference TRBV7-9 and TRBJ2-7, the full variable domain reads DTGVSQNPRHKITKRGQNVTFRCDPISEHNRLYWYRQTLGQGPEFLTYFQNEAQLEKSRLLSDRFSAERPKGSFSTLEIQRTEQGDSAMYLCASSLVQVSYEQYFGPGTRLTVT.

The rearrangement joins TRBV2 to TRBJ2-3; TRBD2 agrees at 10 bases. In germline, CDR1 is SNHLY, CDR2 FYNNEI. V was pared by 11 bases and J by 2 bases, with 10 bases of the junction left unmatched. The CDR3 totals 15 residues. CDR3 bases: TGTGCCGGGGATAGCGGGGGGCCAATCACAGATACGCAGTATTTT. Protein: CAGDSGGPITDTQYF.

This rearrangement joins TRBV20-1 to TRBJ1-1, with D maybe TRBD1 (5 bases). Germline-derived CDR1 and CDR2 are DFQATT and SNEGSKA (reference sequence). CDR3 length: 13 residues. V lost 7 bases and J lost 2, with 14 bases in between. The CDR3 loop reads CSVSGPLNTEAFF. The DNA for the CDR3 is TGCAGTGTTTCGGGGCCGCTAAACACTGAAGCTTTCTTT.

As to this clonotype: Mismatch with germline at one junction end may stem from a read error. The gene calls are TRBV2 and TRBJ1-2, with D possibly TRBD1 on 5 matching bases. Germline loops: CDR1 SNHLY, CDR2 FYNNEI. The CDR3 length is 14 residues. CDR3 nucleotide sequence: TGTGCCAGCAGCACTATCTCGAAGGGGCAAGGGGCGGCCTTC. Encoded protein: CASSTISKGQGAAF.

Note on this clonotype: One junction end disagrees with the germline gene, perhaps due to a read error. The chain couples TRBV5-1 to TRBJ1-6; D gene unclear. The CDR3 has 14 residues. The germline CDR1 and CDR2 sequences are SGHRS and YFSETQ. CDR3 region: CASSLRSDDTPLHF. Here the CDR3 DNA reads TGTGCCAGCAGCTTGAGGAGCGACGATACACCCCTCCACTTT.

This clonotype was observed a few times. This chain uses TRBV7-9 with TRBJ2-7, with 9 bases aligning to TRBD1. The CDR3 sequence is 14 residues long. CDR1 is SEHNR and CDR2 is FQNEAQ in the germline V gene (reference sequence). J was trimmed by 2 bases and V by 7 bases; bases with no gene match: 6. CDR3 DNA sequence: TGTGCCAGCACCTGGACAGGGGTGACCTACGAGCAGTACTTC. It translates to CASTWTGVTYEQYF.

This clonotype showed up just a few times. One end of the junction varies from germline; a read error may be responsible. Here the CDR3 reads CASSLRETSSYNEQFF. The CDR3 DNA reads TGTGCCAGCAGTCTCCGAGAGACGAGCTCCTACAATGAGCAGTTTTTC. V gene TRBV6-5 combines with J gene TRBJ2-1; D unresolved. This CDR3 region has 16 residues. Germline loops: CDR1 MNHEY, CDR2 SVGAGI.

This clonotype showed up just once. The chain carries TRBV6-5 and TRBJ1-6, with 7 nucleotides matching TRBD1. The CDR3 totals 15 residues. CDR1 MNHEY and CDR2 SVGAGI come from the germline V gene. V lost 6 bases and J lost 9; bases outside the gene matches: 11. The CDR3 nucleotides read TGTGCCAGCAGCTCCTCGAGACAGGGCCTTTCACCCCTCCACTTT. Translation gives CASSSSRQGLSPLHF.

This clonotype occurred once. The chain carries TRBV10-3 and TRBJ1-4, with 10 bases identical to TRBD1. The junction had 10 bases not matched to a gene; V was cut back by 4 bases and J by 5 bases. Per the germline V gene, CDR1 is ENHRY and CDR2 is SYGVKD. The CDR3 sequence is 17 residues long. As DNA, the CDR3 is TGTGCCATCAGTGCTTTCCAAGGACAGGGGGGGAATGAAAAACTGTTTTTT. Translating it yields CAISAFQGQGGNEKLFF.

The CDR3 is CASSLEAYEQYF. As DNA, the CDR3 is TGTGCCAGCAGCTTGGAAGCCTACGAGCAGTACTTC. The rearrangement links TRBV7-8 to TRBJ2-7; D unresolved. From germline, CDR1 is SGHVS and CDR2 FQNEAQ. Trimming took off 3 bases at V and 2 bases at J, with 5 bases between the two ends. The CDR3 extends over 12 amino acids.

The chain couples TRBV25-1 to TRBJ2-7; D not resolved. The germline CDR1 and CDR2 sequences are MGHDK and SYGVNS. The CDR3 length is 12 residues. Deletions cut 6 bases from V and 5 bases from J, with 11 bases between. CDR3 DNA sequence: TGTGCCAGCAGCCCGGACGGACACGAGCAGTACTTC. Translating gives CASSPDGHEQYF.

The chain links TRBV7-9 to TRBJ2-2, with TRBD1 as a possible D gene (5 bases). Trimming took 2 bases from V and 5 from J, leaving 9 bases between them. Germline V gene sequence: CDR1 SEHNR, CDR2 FQNEAQ (reference sequence). CDR3 length equals 14 residues. CDR3 region: CASSLYTGTGELFF. Here the CDR3 DNA reads TGTGCCAGCAGCTTATATACAGGAACCGGGGAGCTGTTTTTT.

This clonotype was picked up one time. A much larger clonotype is one base distant, so this may be a read error. The CDR3 protein is CAWSVGNSGNTICF. CDR3 nucleotides: TGTGCCTGGAGTGTGGGGAACTCTGGAAACACCATATGTTTT. This chain joins TRBV30 and TRBJ1-3; D not certain. Per germline, CDR1 GTSNPN and CDR2 SVGIG (reference sequence). The CDR3 runs to 14 residues.

The chain links TRBV14 to TRBJ2-7; maybe TRBD2 (6 bases). CDR3 length: 14 residues. Per germline, CDR1 SGHDN and CDR2 FVKESK. Trimming cost V 6 bases and J 7 bases, with 19 bases left between them. CDR3 DNA: TGTGCCAGCAGTGAAAGTGGCGGGGTAGGTGAGCAGTACTTC. Residues: CASSESGGVGEQYF.

This clonotype has just a few counts. The rearrangement links TRBV29-1 to TRBJ2-5; perhaps D is TRBD1 or TRBD2 (6 bases each). From germline, CDR1 is SQVTM and CDR2 ANQGSEA. The CDR3 is made up of 12 amino acids. With 6 bases removed from V and 5 bases from J, the gap between germline ends came to 13 bases. The CDR3 here is CSVVQGGETQYF. CDR3 in DNA: TGCAGCGTGGTACAGGGAGGCGAGACCCAGTACTTC.

The V and J genes are TRBV6-9 and TRBJ2-2; 9 nucleotides line up with TRBD2. Unmatched junction bases numbered 5, after V lost 6 bases and J lost 6 bases. Per the germline V gene, CDR1 is MNHGY and CDR2 is SVAAGI. The CDR3 has 14 amino acids. Here the CDR3 reads CASSRSGSAGELFF. CDR3 in DNA: TGTGCCAGCAGCCGTAGCGGGAGTGCCGGGGAGCTGTTTTTT.

The chain joins TRBV20-1 to TRBJ2-1, with a weak D call TRBD2 (6 bases). CDR3 length: 15 residues. In germline, CDR1 is DFQATT, CDR2 SNEGSKA (reference sequence). Trimming removed 3 bases at V and 7 bases at J, with 19 bases between. Here the CDR3 DNA reads TGCAGTGCTAGCCTCGGGGTTCGCCGGGAGAATGAGCAGTTCTTC. As protein: CSASLGVRRENEQFF.

V gene TRBV20-1 combines with J gene TRBJ2-7, with a tentative D call TRBD1 (6 bases). Germline-derived CDR1 and CDR2 are DFQATT and SNEGSKA (reference sequence). V dropped 5 bases and J dropped 2 bases, with 16 bases sitting between them. The CDR3 runs 14 residues. The CDR3 loop reads CSALTQGTTYEQYF. CDR3 DNA: TGCAGTGCTTTAACACAGGGAACTACCTACGAGCAGTACTTC.